What follows are 30 T cell receptor beta chains derived from one specimen sequenced in a study of T cell responses to AZD1222 COVID-19 vaccine. Sequencing used immunoSEQ multiplex PCR; TCRdb keeps in-frame clones, though not all of them. The table shows fewer than 110,000 clones, with over 75% occurring only once. The specimen was peripheral blood, collected on day 0 of AZD1222 vaccination. The receptors were sampled from an adult in good health.

CDR3 amino acids: CASSLVGKNTEAFF. DNA of the CDR3: TGTGCCAGCAGCTTAGTTGGTAAGAACACTGAAGCTTTCTTT. The V call is TRBV7-9, the J call TRBJ1-1; no reliable D call. CDR1 is SEHNR and CDR2 is FQNEAQ in the germline V gene (reference sequence). The CDR3 is made up of 14 amino acids. The V and J ends lost 1 base and 1 base respectively, with 7 bases between them. Using reference TRBV7-9 and TRBJ1-1 for the parts outside the CDR3, the full variable domain is DTGVSQNPRHKITKRGQNVTFRCDPISEHNRLYWYRQTLGQGPEFLTYFQNEAQLEKSRLLSDRFSAERPKGSFSTLEIQRTEQGDSAMYLCASSLVGKNTEAFFGQGTRLTVV.

This clone appeared once. The rearrangement uses TRBV6-1 and TRBJ1-2; D gene uncertain. In germline, CDR1 is MNHNS, CDR2 SASEGT. The CDR3 sequence is 11 residues long. V was cut by 1 base and J by 8 bases, with 5 bases left in between. The CDR3 region is CASSEVRGYTF. CDR3 coding DNA: TGTGCCAGCAGTGAAGTAAGGGGCTACACCTTC.

This chain uses TRBV4-2 with TRBJ2-1; 13 bases align to TRBD2. Trimming took 0 bases from V and 7 from J; bases not matched to a gene: 6. The CDR3 is 17 amino acids. Per germline, CDR1 LGHNA and CDR2 YNFKEQ. CDR3: CASSQDGGTSGVNEQFF. DNA of the CDR3: TGTGCCAGCAGCCAAGATGGGGGGACTAGCGGGGTTAATGAGCAGTTCTTC.

This chain links TRBV6-5 with TRBJ1-2, with D unresolved. Germline-derived CDR1 and CDR2 are MNHEY and SVGAGI. This CDR3 region has 12 residues. The V and J ends lost 6 bases and 4 bases respectively, with 9 bases between them. The CDR3 DNA sequence: TGTGCCAGCAGCCCAGGTGGCTATGGCTACACCTTC. This translates into CASSPGGYGYTF.

The V and J genes are TRBV30 and TRBJ1-6; 9 positions match TRBD1. Germline CDR1 reads GTSNPN; CDR2 reads SVGIG (reference sequence). The junction had 8 bases not matched to a gene; V was cut back by 2 bases and J by 9 bases. CDR3 size: 15 residues. Here the CDR3 reads CAWSTGTGSFSPLHF. CDR3 DNA: TGTGCCTGGAGTACTGGGACAGGGAGTTTTTCACCCCTCCACTTT.

The rearrangement links TRBV9 to TRBJ2-1, with 10 nucleotides matching TRBD2. CDR1 is SGDLS, CDR2 YYNGEE, per germline. The CDR3 is made up of 15 amino acids. Germline trimming cut 2 bases from V and 6 bases from J; bases unmatched to any gene: 5. The CDR3 protein is CASSVGTSVINEQFF. The DNA for the CDR3 is TGTGCCAGCAGCGTCGGGACTAGCGTAATCAATGAGCAGTTCTTC.

This chain uses TRBV19 with TRBJ1-2; perhaps TRBD1 as D (5 bases). The V gene's germline CDR1 is LNHDA and CDR2 SQIVND (reference sequence). The CDR3 is 11 amino acids. V was cut by 7 bases and J by 5 bases, with 8 bases left in between. CDR3 sequence: CASMEGYGYTF. The CDR3 coding sequence is TGTGCCAGTATGGAGGGGTATGGCTACACCTTC.

The chain recombines TRBV14 with TRBJ2-1; 7 nucleotides line up with TRBD2. Germline V CDR1 and CDR2: SGHDN, FVKESK. Unmatched junction bases numbered 4, after V lost 4 bases and J lost 1 base. The CDR3 covers 15 residues. The CDR3 DNA sequence: TGTGCCAGCAGCCCGTTTAGCGGGTCCTACAATGAGCAGTTCTTC. As protein: CASSPFSGSYNEQFF.

The chain combines TRBV27 with TRBJ1-1; D ambiguous. CDR3 size: 15 residues. Trimming left V 6 bases short and J 1 base short, with 15 bases between. Germline V lookup: CDR1 MNHEY, CDR2 SMNVEV (reference sequence). The CDR3 sequence: CASSLLGGKNTEAFF. The CDR3, as DNA: TGTGCCAGCAGCTTGCTGGGCGGAAAGAACACTGAAGCTTTCTTT.

The chain employs TRBV6-1 and TRBJ1-3; D uncertain. Germline values: CDR1 MNHNS, CDR2 SASEGT. With 4 bases removed from V and 0 bases from J, the gap between germline ends came to 13 bases. CDR3 length: 16 amino acids. The CDR3 DNA is TGTGCCAGCAGTGCCTCCCAACAGTTCTCTGGAAACACCATATATTTT. The encoded protein is CASSASQQFSGNTIYF.

This sequence joins TRBV2 and TRBJ2-7; 10 bases match TRBD1. The CDR3 is 14 amino acids. The trim removed 7 bases at V and 4 bases at J, leaving 7 bases unmatched. The germline V gene has CDR1 SNHLY and CDR2 FYNNEI. The CDR3 DNA reads as TGTGCCAGCAAAACTCGACAGGGGGCTTACGAGCAGTACTTC. Translation gives CASKTRQGAYEQYF.

V usage is TRBV6-2 or TRBV6-3 and J usage is TRBJ2-5; D not certain. Per the germline V gene, CDR1 is MNHEY and CDR2 is SVGEGT. This CDR3 has 14 amino acids. V was pared by 3 bases and J by 5 bases, with 13 bases between. CDR3 DNA: TGTGCCAGCAGTTATAGTGGGTCTTGGGAGACCCAGTACTTC. Protein sequence: CASSYSGSWETQYF.

A few counts support this clone. V and J are TRBV5-8 and TRBJ2-2; 8 nucleotides align to TRBD1. There are 15 residues in the CDR3. V lost 0 bases and J lost 5; bases outside the gene matches: 3. Per the germline V gene, CDR1 is SGHTS and CDR2 is YDEGEE. The CDR3 nucleotides read TGTGCCAGCAGCTTGGGGACAGGGACAACCGGGGAGCTGTTTTTT. Protein: CASSLGTGTTGELFF.

This clone is a singleton in its sample. The V call is TRBV4-2, the J call TRBJ2-2; the D gene could be TRBD1 or TRBD2 (5 bases each). Germline loops: CDR1 LGHNA, CDR2 YNFKEQ. V was shortened by 3 bases and J by 6 bases, with 14 bases between the two germline ends. CDR3 length equals 15 residues. The CDR3 sequence is CASSQGDGISGELFF. The CDR3 DNA reads TGTGCCAGCAGCCAGGGGGACGGAATCTCCGGGGAGCTGTTTTTT.

The chain couples TRBV5-1 to TRBJ2-1; D is unclear. V lost 1 base, J lost 0 bases, and 8 bases lay in between. The CDR3 contains 15 residues. CDR1 is SGHRS, CDR2 YFSETQ, per germline. The DNA of the CDR3 is TGCGCCAGCAGCTTGTCTATTAGCTCCTACAATGAGCAGTTCTTC. The encoded protein is CASSLSISSYNEQFF.

The chain has TRBV11-2 and TRBJ1-2; D possibly corresponds to TRBD1 (5 bases). This CDR3 is built from 14 residues. Germline lookup yields CDR1 SGHAT and CDR2 FQNNGV. The V and J ends lost 4 bases and 0 bases respectively, with 9 bases between them. CDR3 sequence reads: CASSSWGANYGYTF. The CDR3 coding sequence is TGTGCCAGCAGCTCATGGGGGGCTAACTATGGCTACACCTTC.

The rearrangement joins TRBV27 to TRBJ1-2; TRBD1 might be the D (6 bases). Trimming cost V 6 bases and J 5 bases, with 7 bases left between them. Germline V CDR1 and CDR2: MNHEY, SMNVEV (reference sequence). The CDR3 sequence is 11 residues long. The chain's CDR3 is CASSQGYGYTF. The CDR3 coding sequence is TGTGCCAGCAGCCAGGGGTATGGCTACACCTTC.

This chain uses TRBV7-3 with TRBJ2-7; D tentatively reads TRBD1 or TRBD2 (5 bases each). Germline V gene sequence: CDR1 SGHTA, CDR2 FQGTGA. This CDR3 is 16 amino acids long. Trimming stripped 4 bases from V and 5 bases from J, with 21 bases between. CDR3 DNA: TGTGCCAGCAGCTCCGGCACAAGGGGCCTGGGGGACGAGCAGTACTTC. Its protein product is CASSSGTRGLGDEQYF. The complete variable domain, with remaining parts taken from reference TRBV7-3 and TRBJ2-7, reads GAGVSQTPSNKVTEKGKYVELRCDPISGHTALYWYRQSLGQGPEFLIYFQGTGAADDSGLPNDRFFAVRPEGSVSTLKIQRTERGDSAVYLCASSSGTRGLGDEQYFGPGTRLTVT.

The CDR3 DNA reads as TGTGCCAGCTTCCCCTTTGGGGGACAGGGGTATGGCTACACCTTC. Translated: CASFPFGGQGYGYTF. The chain uses TRBV7-2 and TRBJ1-2, with TRBD1 identical over 10 bases. Trimming took 8 bases from V and 5 from J; bases not matched to a gene: 11. The germline V gene encodes CDR1 SGHTA and CDR2 FQGNSA. This CDR3 contains 15 residues.

This chain links TRBV6-1 with TRBJ2-1; D is possibly TRBD1 (6 bases). V was pared by 3 bases and J by 12 bases, with 15 bases between. Looked up from germline, CDR1 is MNHNS and CDR2 is SASEGT. The CDR3 consists of 13 residues. CDR3 sequence reads: CASSDLTGLRQFF. In nucleotides, the CDR3 is TGTGCCAGCAGTGATCTAACAGGGCTAAGGCAGTTCTTC.

The gene calls are TRBV13 and TRBJ2-2; D is ambiguous. CDR1 and CDR2 (germline): PRHDT, FYEKMQ (reference sequence). V was clipped by 8 bases and J by 3 bases, with 19 bases between them. CDR3 size: 16 residues. CDR3 nucleotide sequence: TGTGCCAGCGAACGGGCCGCCGAAACCGACACCGGGGAGCTGTTTTTT. Encoded protein: CASERAAETDTGELFF.

The rearrangement joins TRBV24-1 to TRBJ2-3; TRBD2 might be the D (6 bases). V was clipped by 1 base and J by 1 base, with 11 bases between them. The germline gives CDR1 KGHDR, CDR2 SFDVKD. CDR3 length equals 16 residues. The CDR3 region is CATSDFGSGGTDTQYF. In DNA form, the CDR3 reads TGTGCCACCAGTGATTTTGGATCGGGGGGCACAGATACGCAGTATTTT.

The genes are TRBV19 and TRBJ2-3, with D perhaps assigned TRBD1 or TRBD2 (6 bases each). In germline, CDR1 is LNHDA, CDR2 SQIVND (reference sequence). CDR3 length: 16 amino acids. Trimming took 6 bases from V and 5 from J, leaving 21 bases between them. CDR3 sequence reads: CASRGGRGILVDTQYF. The DNA of the CDR3 is TGTGCCAGTAGGGGGGGCAGGGGAATTCTCGTAGATACGCAGTATTTT.

This sequence joins TRBV4-2 and TRBJ2-2; D is perhaps TRBD2 (6 bases). CDR1 LGHNA and CDR2 YNFKEQ come from the germline V gene. This CDR3 is built from 16 residues. With 1 base removed from V and 4 bases from J, the gap between germline ends came to 13 bases. The chain's CDR3 is CASSQGGTGGTGELFF. In DNA, the CDR3 is TGTGCCAGCAGCCAAGGGGGGACTGGGGGCACCGGGGAGCTGTTTTTT.

V and J are TRBV4-2 and TRBJ1-3, with a tentative D call TRBD1 (5 bases). CDR1 is LGHNA and CDR2 is YNFKEQ in the germline V gene. V gave up 1 base and J gave up 5 bases, with 12 bases separating them. The CDR3 consists of 15 residues. In DNA, the CDR3 is TGTGCCAGCAGCCAAGTAGTAGGGGATAGAAACACCATATATTTT. This translates into CASSQVVGDRNTIYF.

The rearrangement joins TRBV5-1 to TRBJ1-4; unclear D gene. The V gene lost 4 bases and the J gene lost 8 bases, with 12 bases spanning the gap. CDR1 is SGHRS and CDR2 is YFSETQ in the germline V gene. The CDR3 sequence is 13 residues long. As DNA, the CDR3 is TGCGCCAGCAGCCCTCAGACCCTGGAAAAACTGTTTTTT. Translating gives CASSPQTLEKLFF.

The rearrangement links TRBV6-5 to TRBJ1-5; TRBD1 matches at 7 bases. Germline values: CDR1 MNHEY, CDR2 SVGAGI. CDR3 length: 12 residues. Germline trimming cut 8 bases from V and 5 bases from J; bases unmatched to any gene: 3. DNA for the CDR3: TGTGCCAGCGGACAGGTTCATCAGCCCCAGCATTTT. It yields the protein CASGQVHQPQHF.

V and J are TRBV5-1 and TRBJ2-2, with no clear D. The CDR3 is 15 amino acids. In germline, CDR1 is SGHRS, CDR2 YFSETQ. Trimming removed 0 bases from V and 0 bases from J, with 6 bases in between. CDR3 coding DNA: TGCGCCAGCAGCTTGGAGACTGCGAACACCGGGGAGCTGTTTTTT. It translates to CASSLETANTGELFF.

This chain uses TRBV6-5 with TRBJ2-1; 10 bases agree with TRBD2. Trimming cost V 6 bases and J 7 bases; bases outside gene matches: 9. The germline gives CDR1 MNHEY, CDR2 SVGAGI. The CDR3 has 15 amino acids. CDR3 sequence reads: CASRIAGGGLNEQFF. CDR3 DNA sequence: TGTGCCAGCAGGATAGCGGGAGGAGGCTTAAATGAGCAGTTCTTC.

This chain uses TRBV9 with TRBJ1-5, with TRBD1 as a possible D gene (6 bases). Germline loops: CDR1 SGDLS, CDR2 YYNGEE. Trimming took off 4 bases at V and 4 bases at J, with 15 bases between the two ends. The CDR3 totals 15 residues. This chain's CDR3 is CASSPGTPQNQPQHF. As DNA, the CDR3 is TGTGCCAGCAGCCCTGGGACACCTCAAAATCAGCCCCAGCATTTT.